Presented here are 24 T cell receptor beta chains from one specimen sequenced in a study of PD-1 blockade in mismatch repair-deficient tumors. Sequencing used immunoSEQ multiplex PCR; TCRdb keeps in-frame clones, though not all of them. The sample shows roughly 79,000 clones, roughly 80% of them seen only once. The source was peripheral blood, collected 44 weeks after starting pembrolizumab. These TCRs come from an adult with mismatch repair-deficient cancer.

The chain joins TRBV2 to TRBJ1-2; D is perhaps TRBD1 (5 bases). The ends were cut back, 3 bases at V and 4 bases at J, with 9 bases in the middle. The CDR3 has 13 amino acids. Germline values: CDR1 SNHLY, CDR2 FYNNEI. The CDR3 DNA is TGTGCCAGCAGTGACCAGGGAACCTATGGCTACACCTTC. Residues: CASSDQGTYGYTF. Full variable domain (rest looked up from reference TRBV2 and TRBJ1-2): EPEVTQTPSHQVTQMGQEVILRCVPISNHLYFYWYRQILGQKVEFLVSFYNNEISEKSEIFDDQFSVERPDGSNFTLKIRSTKLEDSAMYFCASSDQGTYGYTFGSGTRLTVV.

V is TRBV5-1 and J is TRBJ2-7; D may be TRBD2 (6 bases). The CDR3 covers 17 residues. Germline CDR1 SGHRS, CDR2 YFSETQ. V was trimmed by 0 bases and J by 0 bases, leaving 16 bases between them. This CDR3 reads CASSLELLATSSYEQYF. The CDR3, as DNA: TGCGCCAGCAGCTTGGAGCTTCTAGCGACTAGCTCCTACGAGCAGTACTTC.

This clone has more than one count but fewer than ten. The CDR3 DNA reads as TGTGCCAGCAGTCTGGAGGCTAGCTCCTACAATGAGCAGTTCTTC. It codes for CASSLEASSYNEQFF. This chain joins TRBV7-3 and TRBJ2-1, with a weak D call TRBD2 (5 bases). The germline gives CDR1 SGHTA, CDR2 FQGTGA. This CDR3 has 15 residues. The ends were cut back, 6 bases at V and 0 bases at J, with 12 bases in the middle. Using reference TRBV7-3 and TRBJ2-1 for the parts outside the CDR3, the full variable domain is GAGVSQTPSNKVTEKGKYVELRCDPISGHTALYWYRQSLGQGPEFLIYFQGTGAADDSGLPNDRFFAVRPEGSVSTLKIQRTERGDSAVYLCASSLEASSYNEQFFGPGTRLTVL.

The rearrangement joins TRBV4-1 to TRBJ2-1; D not resolved. V was shortened by 10 bases and J by 7 bases, with 11 bases between the two germline ends. The CDR3 contains 11 residues. Germline V gene lookup returns CDR1 MGHRA and CDR2 YSYEKL. The CDR3 region is CATSEFNEQFF. In DNA form, the CDR3 reads TGCGCCACGTCGGAGTTTAATGAGCAGTTCTTC.

This clone occurred once. The V and J genes are TRBV11-3 and TRBJ2-3, with D tentatively TRBD2 (5 bases). The germline V gene encodes CDR1 SGHNT and CDR2 YENEEA. V was clipped by 3 bases and J by 4 bases, with 11 bases between them. There are 14 residues in the CDR3. The CDR3 DNA reads TGTGCCAGCAGCTTTGCGGAGAGGGCAGATACGCAGTATTTT. As protein: CASSFAERADTQYF.

This chain links TRBV7-9 with TRBJ1-1; no clear D gene. CDR3 length: 15 residues. V was pared by 6 bases and J by 1 base, with 15 bases between. In germline, CDR1 is SEHNR, CDR2 FQNEAQ (reference sequence). CDR3 residues: CASSRKGWPNTEAFF. CDR3 coding DNA: TGTGCCAGCAGTCGCAAAGGATGGCCGAACACTGAAGCTTTCTTT. The complete variable domain, with remaining parts taken from reference TRBV7-9 and TRBJ1-1, reads DTGVSQNPRHKITKRGQNVTFRCDPISEHNRLYWYRQTLGQGPEFLTYFQNEAQLEKSRLLSDRFSAERPKGSFSTLEIQRTEQGDSAMYLCASSRKGWPNTEAFFGQGTRLTVV.

This clone was counted a single time. V is TRBV18 and J is TRBJ2-7; D is undetermined. Germline CDR1 reads KGHSH; CDR2 reads LQKENI. This CDR3 is 17 amino acids long. The V end lost 3 bases, the J end lost 1 base, and 19 bases lay between the germline ends. Here the CDR3 DNA reads TGTGCCAGCTCACCCACCCATCAAGCCCCGTCGTCCTACGAGCAGTACTTC. This codes for CASSPTHQAPSSYEQYF.

V is TRBV7-2 and J is TRBJ1-1; no firm D call. The germline V gene encodes CDR1 SGHTA and CDR2 FQGNSA. Trimming took 2 bases from V and 4 from J, leaving 8 bases between them. CDR3 size: 13 residues. Here the CDR3 reads CASSLKAGTEAFF. CDR3 in DNA: TGTGCCAGCAGCTTAAAGGCAGGCACTGAAGCTTTCTTT.

This rearrangement joins TRBV28 to TRBJ1-1; D remains ambiguous. The V end lost 7 bases, the J end lost 11 bases, and 17 bases lay between the germline ends. CDR3 size: 12 residues. Germline CDR1 MDHEN, CDR2 SYDVKM. DNA for the CDR3: TGTGCCAGCAACCAACCTCCGCCGGCGGCTTTCTTT. Residues: CASNQPPPAAFF.

The V and J genes are TRBV18 and TRBJ2-7; D may be TRBD1 (7 bases). CDR3 length: 14 residues. Trimming left V 6 bases short and J 3 bases short, with 15 bases between. Germline loops: CDR1 KGHSH, CDR2 LQKENI. CDR3 protein: CASSGQGGGYEQYF. The CDR3 bases are TGTGCCAGCTCGGGTCAGGGGGGAGGCTACGAGCAGTACTTC. Variable domain in full (rest from reference TRBV18 and TRBJ2-7): NAGVMQNPRHLVRRRGQEARLRCSPMKGHSHVYWYRQLPEEGLKFMVYLQKENIIDESGMPKERFSAEFPKEGPSILRIQQVVRGDSAAYFCASSGQGGGYEQYFGPGTRLTVT.

Here the CDR3 reads CASSLARGETQYF. DNA for the CDR3: TGTGCCAGCAGCTTGGCCCGGGGGGAGACCCAGTACTTC. The chain has TRBV5-4 and TRBJ2-5; possible D gene TRBD2, 6 bases. The CDR3 runs to 13 residues. Per the germline V gene, CDR1 is SGHNT and CDR2 is YYREEE (reference sequence). Deletions cut 0 bases from V and 5 bases from J, with 8 bases between.

This chain connects TRBV5-4 to TRBJ1-1; tentative D call: TRBD1 (5 bases). The V end lost 7 bases, the J end lost 8 bases, and 18 bases lay between the germline ends. The germline CDR1 and CDR2 sequences are SGHNT and YYREEE (reference sequence). The CDR3 is 13 residues long. The CDR3 sequence is CASEPVIGGEAFF. The CDR3 DNA is TGTGCCAGCGAACCCGTGATCGGGGGGGAAGCTTTCTTT.

This chain links TRBV5-1 with TRBJ2-7, with TRBD2 matching 11 bases. The CDR3 consists of 16 residues. The V segment lost 0 bases and the J segment 2 bases; nucleotides outside the gene matches: 4. The germline V gene has CDR1 SGHRS and CDR2 YFSETQ. Written as DNA, the CDR3 is TGCGCCAGCAGCTTGGGGGTAGCGGGAGGGGCCTACGAGCAGTACTTC. Translated, it gives CASSLGVAGGAYEQYF.

This clone appeared once. The chain combines TRBV29-1 with TRBJ2-2; tentative D call: TRBD1 (5 bases). The CDR3 runs 14 residues. Germline V gene lookup returns CDR1 SQVTM and CDR2 ANQGSEA. V gave up 2 bases and J gave up 5 bases, with 12 bases separating them. The CDR3 region is CSVERQQRTGELFF. The CDR3 DNA sequence: TGCAGCGTTGAACGACAGCAGAGAACCGGGGAGCTGTTTTTT.

The chain carries TRBV10-3 and TRBJ2-3, with D perhaps matching TRBD1 (6 bases). The CDR3 is 15 residues long. V was trimmed by 4 bases and J by 2 bases, leaving 13 bases between them. Germline loops: CDR1 ENHRY, CDR2 SYGVKD. CDR3 sequence (DNA): TGTGCCATCAGTGGGACAGTTCCCTCCACAGATACGCAGTATTTT. Its protein is CAISGTVPSTDTQYF.

In its sample, this clone was seen a few times. This chain connects TRBV5-1 to TRBJ2-3, with D unclear. Trimming removed 0 bases from V and 2 bases from J, with 10 bases in between. The germline V gene has CDR1 SGHRS and CDR2 YFSETQ. This CDR3 spans 15 amino acids. The CDR3 spells CASSLDSEFTDTQYF. In DNA, the CDR3 is TGCGCCAGCAGCTTGGACAGTGAATTCACAGATACGCAGTATTTT.

This clone has only a few counts. The chain joins TRBV9 to TRBJ2-7; D possibly corresponds to TRBD2 (6 bases). CDR3 size: 13 residues. The germline V and J ends were trimmed by 1 base and 6 bases, with 11 bases remaining between them. Germline CDR1 is SGDLS and CDR2 is YYNGEE. The CDR3, as DNA: TGTGCCAGCAGCGTAACCCCGGAGGGCGAGCAGTACTTC. Translated: CASSVTPEGEQYF.

This clone came up once. J is TRBJ2-3 and V is TRBV4-1; the D gene is possibly TRBD2 (5 bases). Trimming cost V 3 bases and J 4 bases, with 14 bases left between them. This CDR3 has 15 residues. Per germline, CDR1 MGHRA and CDR2 YSYEKL. Here the CDR3 reads CASSQEKMRADTQYF. The CDR3 bases are TGCGCCAGCAGCCAGGAGAAAATGCGGGCAGATACGCAGTATTTT.

The chain couples TRBV7-9 to TRBJ2-1; D could derive from TRBD1 or TRBD2 (5 bases each). The CDR3 covers 15 residues. Trimming cost V 2 bases and J 5 bases, with 13 bases left between them. Per the germline V gene, CDR1 is SEHNR and CDR2 is FQNEAQ (reference sequence). The CDR3 is CASSLYYRDHNEQFF. The CDR3 DNA follows: TGTGCCAGCAGCTTATACTACCGGGACCACAATGAGCAGTTCTTC.

The chain joins TRBV11-2 to TRBJ2-1; TRBD1 aligns across 7 bases. From germline, CDR1 is SGHAT and CDR2 FQNNGV. The CDR3 has 15 amino acids. Trimming removed 1 base from V and 7 bases from J; junction bases left unmatched: 7. CDR3 bases: TGTGCCAGCAGCTTAGGGTCAGGGGGTGGGAATGAGCAGTTCTTC. This translates into CASSLGSGGGNEQFF.

The chain employs TRBV27 and TRBJ2-5, with no clear D. The CDR3 has 15 residues. Trimming took off 5 bases at V and 5 bases at J, with 18 bases between the two ends. Looked up from germline, CDR1 is MNHEY and CDR2 is SMNVEV (reference sequence). The CDR3 loop is CASSQTYTSRETQYF. In nucleotides, the CDR3 is TGTGCCAGCAGTCAGACTTATACCTCAAGGGAGACCCAGTACTTC.

This chain links TRBV5-8 with TRBJ1-5; D unresolved. CDR3 length: 16 amino acids. Between the trimmed V and J ends, which lost 1 base and 3 bases, there was a span of 14 bases. Germline-derived CDR1 and CDR2 are SGHTS and YDEGEE. CDR3 protein: CASSLRSTSTNQPQHF. CDR3 DNA sequence: TGTGCCAGCAGCTTGAGGTCAACATCGACCAATCAGCCCCAGCATTTT.

This clone was seen a handful of times. The chain couples TRBV14 to TRBJ1-2; D is unresolved. V lost 5 bases and J 4 bases, leaving 8 bases between the germline ends. The CDR3 runs to 12 residues. Per germline, CDR1 SGHDN and CDR2 FVKESK. CDR3 region: CASSAQGYGYTF. CDR3 coding DNA: TGTGCCAGCAGCGCTCAAGGCTATGGCTACACCTTC.

The CDR3 reads CASSSRRVQDYEQYF. CDR3 DNA: TGTGCCAGCAGCTCGCGCCGGGTACAGGACTACGAGCAGTACTTC. This rearrangement joins TRBV7-9 to TRBJ2-7, with D perhaps TRBD1 (5 bases). Trimming removed 4 bases at V and 3 bases at J, with 16 bases between. The CDR3 is 15 amino acids. Germline values: CDR1 SEHNR, CDR2 FQNEAQ (reference sequence).